A selection of T cell receptor beta chains follows, all from one sample in a study of T-cell reconstitution after alpha-beta-depleted transplantation in children. TCRdb reprocessed the PCR reads via MiXCR and lists one record per CDR3 protein. The data show about 300,000 distinct CDR3 sequences, 6.5% to 9% seen once. The starting material was peripheral blood, obtained 360 days after TCRalphabeta/CD19-depleted stem cell transplant. The receptors stem from a female patient aged 2-9 years who had a stem cell transplant for Fanconi anemia, so the T cells may come from the graft donor. Both conserved end residues are part of each CDR3. A D gene is named only where the DNA matches it firmly. Clone size is not always given. Where it is, it says once, few, many or a class for expanded clones.

>many|TRBJ1-1|TRBV20-1|TRBD1
TGCAGTGCTAGTAGTTGGGGACAGGGTCCGGGTGAAGCTTTCTTT
CSASSWGQGPGEAFF
>.|TRBJ2-5|TRBV11-3|.
TGTGCCAGCAGCCGAAAGGGGGAGGGGACCCAGTACTTC
CASSRKGEGTQYF
>many|TRBJ1-5|TRBV12-3/TRBV12-4|.
TGTGCCAGCAGTCCGTCAGGTCTCTATCAGCCCCAGCATTTT
CASSPSGLYQPQHF
>.|TRBJ2-2|TRBV7-2|TRBD1
TGTGCCAGCAGCGCCGGGACAGGGGACCCTAACACCGGGGAGCTGTTTTTT
CASSAGTGDPNTGELFF
>many|TRBJ2-3|TRBV27|TRBD2
TGTGCCAGCAGAAGAACTAGCGGGCCAGCAGATACGCAGTATTTT
CASRRTSGPADTQYF
>.|TRBJ2-1|TRBV20-1|.
TGCAGTGCCAAAGACGGCAACAATGAGCAGTTCTTC
CSAKDGNNEQFF
>few|TRBJ1-1|TRBV2|.
TGTGCCAGCAGTGAAGGGAACCCTATGAGGGCTTTCTTT
CASSEGNPMRAFF
>many|TRBJ1-1|TRBV9|TRBD1
TGTGCCAGCAGCGTAGACAGGGGGTCACCGAACACTGAAGCTTTCTTT
CASSVDRGSPNTEAFF
>many|TRBJ2-7|TRBV5-1|.
TGCGCCAGCAGCTTGTCGGGACACGAGGGCGAGCAGTACTTC
CASSLSGHEGEQYF
>.|TRBJ1-6|TRBV20-1|.
TGCAGTGCTAGAGTAGTGTCGGGGGATTCACCCCTCCACTTT
CSARVVSGDSPLHF
>many|TRBJ2-7|TRBV20-1|.
TGCAGTGCTGGTCAATCGGGGCGCGAGCAGTACTTC
CSAGQSGREQYF
>many|TRBJ1-3|TRBV7-2|.
TGTGCCAGCAGCTTAGCCTACTCTGGAAACACCATATATTTT
CASSLAYSGNTIYF
>many|TRBJ2-3|TRBV5-1|.
TGCGCCAGCAGCTTGGAGCCAAGAACAGATACGCAGTATTTT
CASSLEPRTDTQYF
>many|TRBJ2-3|TRBV5-1|.
TGCGCCAGCAGCTTGGCTTGGAGCTTTGCAGATACGCAGTATTTT
CASSLAWSFADTQYF
>few|TRBJ2-5|TRBV27|.
TGTGCCAGCAGTTTATGGGGGATAGGAGAGACCCAGTACTTC
CASSLWGIGETQYF
>.|TRBJ2-7|TRBV7-2|.
TGTGCCAGCAGCTTAGGCGACACCAGGGGTCCCTACGAGCAGTACTTC
CASSLGDTRGPYEQYF
>.|TRBJ2-6|TRBV7-9|.
TGTGCCAGCGGCCGCGCGGGATCCTCTGGGGCCAACGTCCTGACTTTC
CASGRAGSSGANVLTF
>many|TRBJ1-3|TRBV6-1|.
TGTGCCAGCAGCTTGGGTGCCGCCATATATTTT
CASSLGAAIYF
>many|TRBJ2-5|TRBV5-6|TRBD1
TGTGCCAGCAGCTCCCTCCTCGAGACAGGGGGGGAGACCCAGTACTTC
CASSSLLETGGETQYF
>many|TRBJ2-6|TRBV9|.
TGTGCCAGCAGCGTAGCTAGAGAGCTTACATTCTCTGGGGCCAACGTCCTGACTTTC
CASSVARELTFSGANVLTF
>many|TRBJ2-3|TRBV12-3/TRBV12-4|TRBD2
TGTGCCAGCAGTTTATATCTAGCGGGGGGAACAGATACGCAGTATTTT
CASSLYLAGGTDTQYF
>many|TRBJ2-6|TRBV12-3/TRBV12-4|.
TGTGCCAGCAGTTTATCAGGGTTAGAAGGGGCCAACGTCCTGACTTTC
CASSLSGLEGANVLTF
>.|TRBJ2-3|TRBV5-1|.
TGCGCCAGTGACAGGGGACTAGCCACAGATACGCAGTATTTT
CASDRGLATDTQYF
>many|TRBJ1-2|TRBV2|.
TGTGCCAGCAGTGAACCGGGAAACTATGGCTACACCTTC
CASSEPGNYGYTF
>many|TRBJ2-1|TRBV20-1|TRBD1
TGCAGTGCTAGAGGACTACAGACAGGGGCCTACAATGAGCAGTTCTTC
CSARGLQTGAYNEQFF
>few|TRBJ2-1|TRBV7-6|TRBD1
TGTGCCAGCAGCTTAGTTTACAGGGGTCGTGAGCAGTTCTTC
CASSLVYRGREQFF
>few|TRBJ2-7|TRBV21-1|.
TGTGCCAGCAGCCCCGAACCCTACGAGCAGTACTTC
CASSPEPYEQYF
>many|TRBJ2-2|TRBV5-1|TRBD2
TGCGCCAGCAGCTTAGGACTAGCGGGAACGAACACCGGGGAGCTGTTTTTT
CASSLGLAGTNTGELFF
>.|TRBJ2-3|TRBV5-1|TRBD2
TGCGCCAGCAGCTTCCTCAGCGGGAGGAACACAGATACGCAGTATTTT
CASSFLSGRNTDTQYF
>.|TRBJ2-5|TRBV3-1|TRBD1
TGTGCCAGCAGCCAACAGGGGGCGGAAGAGACCCAGTACTTC
CASSQQGAEETQYF
>.|TRBJ2-1|TRBV10-2|.
TGCGCCAGCAAAATCATGGACAGTTACAATGAGCAGTTCTTC
CASKIMDSYNEQFF
>few|TRBJ2-3|TRBV6-1|.
TGTGCCAGCATAGGGGCTAGAGTGGTTACAGATACGCAGTATTTT
CASIGARVVTDTQYF
>many|TRBJ1-2|TRBV5-1|.
TGCGCCAGCAGCTTGACCGCCGGGGGAATGCTTAACTATGGCTACACCTTC
CASSLTAGGMLNYGYTF
>many|TRBJ1-1|TRBV20-1|.
TGCAGTGCTAGAGATCACAGGAAAGGGACTGAAGCTTTCTTT
CSARDHRKGTEAFF
>.|TRBJ2-7|TRBV6-1|.
TGTGCCAGCCAGCGTTCAAGCTCCTACGAGCAGTACTTC
CASQRSSSYEQYF
>few|TRBJ2-3|TRBV6-2/TRBV6-3|.
TGTGCCAGCAGTTCCCGGGACTCCGCCGATACGCAGTATTTT
CASSSRDSADTQYF
>many|TRBJ1-5|TRBV27|.
TGTGCCAGCAGTTTATCGAAGTCTGGGGGCCCCAATCAGCCCCAGCATTTT
CASSLSKSGGPNQPQHF